Following are 23 T cell receptor beta chains from one sample sequenced in a study of shared clonotypes between healthy human individuals. Data came from immunoSEQ multiplex PCR; TCRdb stores just in-frame clones and leaves some out. The data show fewer than 3 million clones, 85% to 95% seen once. The sample was naive CD4+ T cells from PBMCs. Regarding subset: CD45RA+ positively selected. The source is a man in his late teens or twenties in good health. Some clones in this sample may be carry-over from other donors' samples.

The rearrangement uses TRBV5-1 and TRBJ2-1, with TRBD1 matching over 9 bases. J gave up 8 bases and V 3 bases, and 9 bases lay outside the gene matches. The CDR3 has 15 residues. CDR1 and CDR2 (germline): SGHRS, YFSETQ. The CDR3 DNA reads as TGCGCCAGCAGCTGGCGGGACAGGGTGAGCGATGAGCAGTTCTTC. This gives the protein CASSWRDRVSDEQFF.

The V call is TRBV7-3, the J call TRBJ2-2, with 11 bases matching TRBD2. Trimming took 0 bases from V and 6 from J; bases not matched to a gene: 0. In germline, CDR1 is SGHTA, CDR2 FQGTGA. The CDR3 runs to 15 residues. CDR3 bases: TGTGCCAGCAGCTTAACGGGACTAGCGGCCGGGGAGCTGTTTTTT. Translating it yields CASSLTGLAAGELFF.

This chain links TRBV28 with TRBJ2-7; 16 nucleotides agree with TRBD2. The trim removed 6 bases at V and 5 bases at J, leaving 7 bases unmatched. Germline loops: CDR1 MDHEN, CDR2 SYDVKM. This CDR3 has 16 residues. The CDR3 reads CASRVGGLAGGNEQYF. As DNA, the CDR3 is TGTGCCAGCAGGGTGGGGGGACTAGCGGGAGGGAACGAGCAGTACTTC.

The CDR3 nucleotides read TGCGCCAGCTACGATACTTCGGGACAGGGGGCGATCTACGAGCAGTACTTC. Its translation is CASYDTSGQGAIYEQYF. The chain joins TRBV5-1 to TRBJ2-7; the match to TRBD1 covers 12 bases. In germline, CDR1 is SGHRS, CDR2 YFSETQ. V lost 7 bases and J lost 3; bases outside the gene matches: 14. The CDR3 length is 17 residues.

This chain joins TRBV29-1 and TRBJ1-1; maybe TRBD1 (5 bases). This CDR3 comprises 13 residues. The germline gives CDR1 SQVTM, CDR2 ANQGSEA. Trimming stripped 4 bases from V and 2 bases from J, with 11 bases between. DNA for the CDR3: TGCAGCGTTGGACAGCTCGTTAACACTGAAGCTTTCTTT. It specifies CSVGQLVNTEAFF. The full variable domain, its missing parts supplied by reference TRBV29-1 and TRBJ1-1, is SAVISQKPSRDICQRGTSLTIQCQVDSQVTMMFWYRQQPGQSLTLIATANQGSEATYESGFVIDKFPISRPNLTFSTLTVSNMSPEDSSIYLCSVGQLVNTEAFFGQGTRLTVV.

The V call is TRBV5-1, the J call TRBJ2-5, with a possible D match to TRBD1 (5 bases). V was pared by 2 bases and J by 4 bases, with 9 bases between. Germline V gene data show CDR1 as SGHRS and CDR2 as YFSETQ. The CDR3 loop spans 13 amino acids. The CDR3 sequence: CASSLTDRETQYF. DNA for the CDR3: TGCGCCAGCAGCTTAACCGACAGAGAGACCCAGTACTTC.

This chain links TRBV10-3 with TRBJ2-7, with TRBD1 matching over 7 bases. With 10 bases clipped from V and 3 bases from J, the junction kept 3 bases outside the gene matches. CDR1 and CDR2 from the germline V gene are ENHRY and SYGVKD. CDR3 length: 11 residues. The CDR3 reads CATTGFYEQYF. The CDR3 region has the DNA TGTGCCACGACAGGGTTCTACGAGCAGTACTTC.

This rearrangement joins TRBV7-9 to TRBJ2-7; 8 bases are shared with TRBD2. The germline V gene has CDR1 SEHNR and CDR2 FQNEAQ (reference sequence). The CDR3 spans 16 residues. V gave up 2 bases and J gave up 6 bases; unmatched junction bases: 12. The CDR3 nucleotides are TGTGCCAGCAGCTTAAGCGGGGGTCCCCATTCGTCCGAGCAGTACTTC. This codes for CASSLSGGPHSSEQYF. Complete variable domain (other parts from reference TRBV7-9 and TRBJ2-7): DTGVSQNPRHKITKRGQNVTFRCDPISEHNRLYWYRQTLGQGPEFLTYFQNEAQLEKSRLLSDRFSAERPKGSFSTLEIQRTEQGDSAMYLCASSLSGGPHSSEQYFGPGTRLTVT.

This chain uses TRBV7-9 with TRBJ2-5, with 10 nucleotides matching TRBD1. The germline CDR1 and CDR2 sequences are SEHNR and FQNEAQ (reference sequence). This CDR3 comprises 16 residues. Unmatched junction bases numbered 7, after V lost 3 bases and J lost 3 bases. The CDR3 nucleotides read TGTGCCAGCAGCTTCATACCCGGGACAGGGGAAGAGACCCAGTACTTC. Amino acids: CASSFIPGTGEETQYF.

V is TRBV29-1 and J is TRBJ2-6; 8 bases agree with TRBD1. Trimming at V came to 2 bases and at J to 4 bases, leaving 10 bases not matched to a gene. The CDR3 is 17 residues long. Germline CDR1 and CDR2: SQVTM and ANQGSEA. The CDR3 DNA reads TGCAGCGTTGAACCCGGGACAGGCCGGAGGGGGGCCAACGTCCTGACTTTC. It translates to CSVEPGTGRRGANVLTF.

V gene TRBV18 combines with J gene TRBJ1-4; D unclear. The CDR3 loop spans 16 amino acids. Germline values: CDR1 KGHSH, CDR2 LQKENI. V was trimmed by 3 bases and J by 5 bases, leaving 16 bases between them. CDR3 bases: TGTGCCAGCTCACCCTTTCCGGGGAACGGAAATGAAAAACTGTTTTTT. This codes for CASSPFPGNGNEKLFF.

The chain joins TRBV14 to TRBJ2-7, with 9 nucleotides matching TRBD1. Losses at the gene ends were 6 bases for V and 4 bases for J; bases not matched to a gene: 10. From germline, CDR1 is SGHDN and CDR2 FVKESK. The CDR3 sequence is 15 residues long. CDR3: CASSAGQGNIYEQYF. The CDR3 nucleotides are TGTGCCAGCAGTGCGGGACAGGGTAATATTTACGAGCAGTACTTC. Full variable domain (remainder filled in from reference TRBV14 and TRBJ2-7): EAGVTQFPSHSVIEKGQTVTLRCDPISGHDNLYWYRRVMGKEIKFLLHFVKESKQDESGMPNNRFLAERTGGTYSTLKVQPAELEDSGVYFCASSAGQGNIYEQYFGPGTRLTVT.

The chain recombines TRBV7-2 with TRBJ2-3; 9 bases align to TRBD2. V lost 1 base to trimming and J lost 7 bases; unmatched junction nucleotides: 12. The germline CDR1 and CDR2 sequences are SGHTA and FQGNSA. The CDR3 extends over 17 amino acids. The DNA for the CDR3 is TGTGCCAGCAGCTTAGGGGGCGGGAGGGCCATGATAAATACGCAGTATTTT. This sequence encodes CASSLGGGRAMINTQYF.

The J gene is TRBJ2-5, the V gene TRBV5-1, with D maybe TRBD1 (6 bases). The CDR3 loop spans 16 amino acids. The germline V gene has CDR1 SGHRS and CDR2 YFSETQ. V lost 2 bases and J 5 bases, leaving 19 bases between the germline ends. Written as DNA, the CDR3 is TGCGCCAGCAGCTTTACAGGGATCACGAGTATCGAGACCCAGTACTTC. This sequence encodes CASSFTGITSIETQYF.

The rearrangement joins TRBV20-1 to TRBJ2-3; D is undetermined. V was shortened by 3 bases and J by 5 bases, with 6 bases between the two germline ends. Germline V CDR1 and CDR2: DFQATT, SNEGSKA (reference sequence). The CDR3 contains 11 residues. For the CDR3, the DNA is TGCAGTGCTAGGTGGGGAGATACGCAGTATTTT. It codes for CSARWGDTQYF.

To note about this clone: Other DNA variants within this sample encode the same CDR3. V and J are TRBV2 and TRBJ2-2; D remains unclear. Germline CDR1 and CDR2: SNHLY and FYNNEI. The CDR3 sequence is 13 residues long. Trimming left V 7 bases short and J 0 bases short, with 6 bases between. The CDR3 region is CASTLANTGELFF. CDR3 bases: TGTGCCAGCACGCTAGCGAACACCGGGGAGCTGTTTTTT.

V is TRBV28 and J is TRBJ1-1; 7 bases map to TRBD1. In germline, CDR1 is MDHEN, CDR2 SYDVKM. With 0 bases clipped from V and 4 bases from J, the junction kept 8 bases outside the gene matches. This CDR3 has 16 amino acids. Written as DNA, the CDR3 is TGTGCCAGCAGTTTATGGTCCGACAGGGTTGGCACTGAAGCTTTCTTT. Translated: CASSLWSDRVGTEAFF.

Only one count was recorded for this clone. The V and J genes are TRBV6-5 and TRBJ2-7; 7 positions agree with TRBD1. V gave up 6 bases and J gave up 5 bases; unmatched junction bases: 13. Germline values: CDR1 MNHEY, CDR2 SVGAGI. CDR3 size: 15 residues. The CDR3, as DNA: TGTGCCAGCAGCGGAGGACAGGTGCCCGGGGACGAGCAGTACTTC. This codes for CASSGGQVPGDEQYF.

The table lists this clone with a count of one. This chain connects TRBV5-6 to TRBJ1-1; perhaps TRBD1 as D (6 bases). The germline V gene has CDR1 SGHDT and CDR2 YYEEEE. V was trimmed by 4 bases and J by 0 bases, leaving 25 bases between them. The CDR3 totals 19 residues. CDR3 nucleotide sequence: TGTGCCAGCAGCCGTGGGGGGCCGGCCAGTACATTGGTGAACACTGAAGCTTTCTTT. The encoded protein is CASSRGGPASTLVNTEAFF. The variable domain in full, with the rest retrieved from reference TRBV5-6 and TRBJ1-1, is DAGVTQSPTHLIKTRGQQVTLRCSPKSGHDTVSWYQQALGQGPQFIFQYYEEEERQRGNFPDRFSGHQFPNYSSELNVNALLLGDSALYLCASSRGGPASTLVNTEAFFGQGTRLTVV.

In its sample, this clone was seen a few times. This sequence joins TRBV5-4 and TRBJ1-1; TRBD1 is a possible D gene (6 bases). Germline V CDR1 and CDR2: SGHNT, YYREEE (reference sequence). The CDR3 extends over 15 amino acids. Deletions cut 0 bases from V and 4 bases from J, with 13 bases between. The CDR3, as DNA: TGTGCCAGCAGCTTGGAGCCCCAGGGGCTCACTGAAGCTTTCTTT. It translates to CASSLEPQGLTEAFF. The full variable domain, with the rest looked up from reference TRBV5-4 and TRBJ1-1, is ETGVTQSPTHLIKTRGQQVTLRCSSQSGHNTVSWYQQALGQGPQFIFQYYREEENGRGNFPPRFSGLQFPNYSSELNVNALELDDSALYLCASSLEPQGLTEAFFGQGTRLTVV.

The DNA for the CDR3 is TGTGCCAGCAGTGATCAGGGACAGGGCACTAATGAAAAACTGTTTTTT. Translation: CASSDQGQGTNEKLFF. This chain links TRBV6-1 with TRBJ1-4; 9 bases agree with TRBD1. The junction had 4 bases not matched to a gene; V was cut back by 3 bases and J by 2 bases. This CDR3 spans 16 amino acids. CDR1 is MNHNS and CDR2 is SASEGT in the germline V gene.

The chain carries TRBV30 and TRBJ1-5; 7 nucleotides match TRBD1. Germline V CDR1 and CDR2: GTSNPN, SVGIG (reference sequence). Losses at the gene ends were 0 bases for V and 9 bases for J; bases not matched to a gene: 8. The CDR3 sequence is 14 residues long. CDR3 residues: CAWSVTTGSAPQHF. CDR3 nucleotides: TGTGCCTGGAGTGTAACGACAGGGTCGGCGCCCCAGCATTTT.

The chain couples TRBV2 to TRBJ1-4; D not certain. Trimming took off 4 bases at V and 8 bases at J, with 11 bases between the two ends. The CDR3 contains 13 residues. Germline assignment: CDR1 SNHLY and CDR2 FYNNEI. CDR3 sequence: CASSVEVGEKLFF. The CDR3 DNA sequence: TGTGCCAGCAGTGTCGAGGTTGGGGAAAAACTGTTTTTT.